Shown below are 30 T cell receptor beta chains from a single sample sequenced in a study of blood T cell repertoires in COVID-19. The data were produced by immunoSEQ multiplex PCR, yet TCRdb's version contains in-frame clones alone and is incomplete. Of about 76,000 clones in the sample, 83% were seen once. Sequenced: peripheral blood. These receptors came from a man older than 75 with acute or convalescent COVID-19.

V is TRBV5-1 and J is TRBJ2-7; no definite D call. This CDR3 is 14 amino acids long. Trimming removed 0 bases at V and 2 bases at J, with 9 bases between. CDR1 is SGHRS and CDR2 is YFSETQ in the germline V gene. The CDR3 loop reads CASSLEIPAYEQYF. The CDR3 region has the DNA TGCGCCAGCAGCTTGGAGATCCCAGCCTACGAGCAGTACTTC.

The chain recombines TRBV18 with TRBJ2-7; 8 nucleotides line up with TRBD1. V gave up 3 bases and J gave up 6 bases; unmatched junction bases: 7. The CDR3 is 14 amino acids. Germline V gives CDR1 KGHSH, CDR2 LQKENI. Here the CDR3 DNA reads TGTGCCAGCTCACCCTCGGACAGGGAAAGCGAGCAGTACTTC. This gives the protein CASSPSDRESEQYF. Complete variable domain (other parts from reference TRBV18 and TRBJ2-7): NAGVMQNPRHLVRRRGQEARLRCSPMKGHSHVYWYRQLPEEGLKFMVYLQKENIIDESGMPKERFSAEFPKEGPSILRIQQVVRGDSAAYFCASSPSDRESEQYFGPGTRLTVT.

The CDR3: CASSSQENTEAFF. The DNA of the CDR3 is TGTGCCAGCAGCTCACAAGAGAACACTGAAGCTTTCTTT. This chain links TRBV7-9 with TRBJ1-1; D ambiguous. The CDR3 totals 13 residues. Trimming took off 4 bases at V and 1 base at J, with 7 bases between the two ends. Looked up from germline, CDR1 is SEHNR and CDR2 is FQNEAQ (reference sequence). Supplemented by reference TRBV7-9 and TRBJ1-1, the full variable domain reads DTGVSQNPRHKITKRGQNVTFRCDPISEHNRLYWYRQTLGQGPEFLTYFQNEAQLEKSRLLSDRFSAERPKGSFSTLEIQRTEQGDSAMYLCASSSQENTEAFFGQGTRLTVV.

This chain links TRBV7-2 with TRBJ2-5, with TRBD2 matching over 10 bases. J was trimmed by 1 base and V by 5 bases; bases with no gene match: 4. This CDR3 is built from 15 residues. Per the germline V gene, CDR1 is SGHTA and CDR2 is FQGNSA. The CDR3 loop reads CASSVTSGTQETQYF. CDR3 coding DNA: TGTGCCAGCAGCGTTACTAGCGGGACCCAAGAGACCCAGTACTTC.

This clone was counted a few times. The genes are TRBV6-5 and TRBJ1-1; no firm D call. Per the germline V gene, CDR1 is MNHEY and CDR2 is SVGAGI. The CDR3 sequence is 16 residues long. Trimming took 0 bases from V and 3 from J, leaving 14 bases between them. The chain's CDR3 is CASSYSNRRSYTEAFF. As DNA, the CDR3 is TGTGCCAGCAGTTACTCAAACCGCAGGTCTTACACTGAAGCTTTCTTT.

This clone showed up just a few times. This rearrangement joins TRBV7-8 to TRBJ1-1, with D possibly matching TRBD1 (5 bases). The germline CDR1 and CDR2 sequences are SGHVS and FQNEAQ. V dropped 1 base and J dropped 3 bases, with 12 bases sitting between them. The CDR3 sequence is 15 residues long. Here the CDR3 DNA reads TGTGCCAGCAGCTTAGTTGACAGCTTCTACACTGAAGCTTTCTTT. As protein: CASSLVDSFYTEAFF.

This clone was picked up one time. The gene calls are TRBV18 and TRBJ1-1; possible D gene TRBD1, 5 bases. CDR1 and CDR2 from the germline V gene are KGHSH and LQKENI. The CDR3 sequence is 13 residues long. Trimming removed 4 bases at V and 3 bases at J, with 9 bases between. CDR3 sequence: CASSLGEDTEAFF. The CDR3 nucleotides are TGTGCCAGCTCACTAGGGGAAGACACTGAAGCTTTCTTT.

The J gene is TRBJ2-3, the V gene TRBV28; 8 nucleotides align to TRBD1. The germline V gene has CDR1 MDHEN and CDR2 SYDVKM. Trimming at V came to 5 bases and at J to 7 bases, leaving 11 bases not matched to a gene. The CDR3 is 15 residues long. CDR3 nucleotides: TGTGCCAGCAGTCTAGGGACAGGCGCTTTTAATACGCAGTATTTT. Protein product: CASSLGTGAFNTQYF.

J is TRBJ1-2 and V is TRBV30; TRBD1 agrees at 8 bases. The ends lost 3 bases at V and 8 bases at J; junction bases unmatched: 8. The CDR3 consists of 13 residues. CDR1 is GTSNPN and CDR2 is SVGIG in the germline V gene (reference sequence). CDR3 in DNA: TGTGCCTGGAGCCCGACAGGGGCGGGCGGCTACACCTTC. It specifies CAWSPTGAGGYTF.

The V gene is TRBV25-1, the J gene TRBJ2-5, with a weak D call TRBD1 (5 bases). The CDR3 covers 14 residues. V was shortened by 6 bases and J by 5 bases, with 16 bases between the two germline ends. Germline values: CDR1 MGHDK, CDR2 SYGVNS. The CDR3 here is CASRATGFGETQYF. In nucleotides, the CDR3 is TGTGCCAGCAGGGCAACAGGTTTCGGGGAGACCCAGTACTTC.

To note about this clone: Because it lacks the conserved phenylalanine or tryptophan at the end, this CDR3 is likely a read error. It is unclear where the CDR3 begins or ends on the DNA, so no DNA is shown, and the CDR3 is as TCRdb lists it. The chain uses TRBV10-3 and TRBJ1-2; the D call TRBD1 from the table was never checked on the DNA. From germline, CDR1 is ENHRY and CDR2 SYGVKD. The CDR3 is 14 residues long, ends included. CDR3 loop: CAISQDRDLASFFD.

The gene calls are TRBV2 and TRBJ1-5, with a possible D match to TRBD1 (5 bases). Germline assignment: CDR1 SNHLY and CDR2 FYNNEI. Trimming removed 3 bases from V and 2 bases from J, with 11 bases in between. CDR3 size: 15 residues. The DNA for the CDR3 is TGTGCCAGCAGTGACCTCGGGGGTGGCAATCAGCCCCAGCATTTT. Amino acid sequence: CASSDLGGGNQPQHF.

The rearrangement links TRBV2 to TRBJ2-5; D gene ambiguous. Germline V gene sequence: CDR1 SNHLY, CDR2 FYNNEI. V lost 2 bases and J 5 bases, leaving 12 bases between the germline ends. The CDR3 is 14 residues long. The CDR3 loop is CASSERASQETQYF. The CDR3 DNA is TGTGCCAGCAGTGAACGAGCTAGTCAGGAGACCCAGTACTTC. Drawing the rest from reference TRBV2 and TRBJ2-5, the complete variable domain is EPEVTQTPSHQVTQMGQEVILRCVPISNHLYFYWYRQILGQKVEFLVSFYNNEISEKSEIFDDQFSVERPDGSNFTLKIRSTKLEDSAMYFCASSERASQETQYFGPGTRLLVL.

In DNA form, the CDR3 reads TGTGCCAGCACCCCGACAGGGCGGTCTTATGGCTACACCTTC. Translation: CASTPTGRSYGYTF. The rearrangement uses TRBV11-2 and TRBJ1-2; 7 bases match TRBD1. Germline lookup yields CDR1 SGHAT and CDR2 FQNNGV. This CDR3 comprises 14 residues. The V and J ends lost 7 bases and 5 bases, in that order; junction bases with no gene match: 10.

The genes are TRBV9 and TRBJ1-2; D is possibly TRBD1 (5 bases). V lost 0 bases and J lost 3, with 12 bases in between. The CDR3 spans 15 residues. Germline V gene sequence: CDR1 SGDLS, CDR2 YYNGEE. DNA for the CDR3: TGTGCCAGCAGCGTAGCGGAGGGGCCGGACTATGGCTACACCTTC. Encoded protein: CASSVAEGPDYGYTF.

This sequence joins TRBV5-5 and TRBJ1-1; D remains unclear. The germline CDR1 and CDR2 sequences are SGHKS and YYEKEE (reference sequence). The CDR3 totals 14 residues. V shed 4 bases and J shed 1 base, with 11 bases lying between them. CDR3 in DNA: TGTGCCAGCAGCCCCAACCCCGGGAACACTGAAGCTTTCTTT. This translates into CASSPNPGNTEAFF. The entire variable domain, with the rest obtained from reference TRBV5-5 and TRBJ1-1, is as follows: DAGVTQSPTHLIKTRGQQVTLRCSPISGHKSVSWYQQVLGQGPQFIFQYYEKEERGRGNFPDRFSARQFPNYSSELNVNALLLGDSALYLCASSPNPGNTEAFFGQGTRLTVV.

The chain is built from TRBV6-5 and TRBJ1-6; 8 bases are shared with TRBD1. The CDR3 extends over 14 amino acids. With V trimmed by 5 bases and J by 7 bases, 4 bases remained unmatched. CDR1 is MNHEY and CDR2 is SVGAGI in the germline V gene. For the CDR3, the DNA is TGTGCCAGCAGTAGACAGGGGCTAAATTCACCCCTCCACTTT. Its protein product is CASSRQGLNSPLHF.

This sequence joins TRBV10-3 and TRBJ2-7; maybe TRBD2 (6 bases). The V and J ends lost 5 bases and 6 bases respectively, with 14 bases between them. CDR1 and CDR2 (germline): ENHRY, SYGVKD. The length of the CDR3 is 13 residues. Here the CDR3 reads CAISSGTPSEQYF. Written as DNA, the CDR3 is TGTGCCATCAGTTCCGGGACTCCTTCCGAGCAGTACTTC.

Only a few counts were recorded for this clone. The rearrangement uses TRBV24-1 and TRBJ1-2, with a tentative D call TRBD1 (5 bases). Trimming removed 3 bases from V and 8 bases from J, with 18 bases in between. This CDR3 is 15 amino acids long. CDR1 and CDR2 from the germline V gene are KGHDR and SFDVKD. The CDR3 loop reads CATSDPGTPSLGYTF. The CDR3 DNA follows: TGTGCCACCAGTGATCCCGGGACTCCCAGCCTCGGCTACACCTTC.

V is TRBV11-1 and J is TRBJ2-7, with TRBD1 matching 7 bases. The CDR3 has 16 amino acids. Per the germline V gene, CDR1 is SGHAT and CDR2 is FQDESV (reference sequence). The V segment lost 5 bases and the J segment 2 bases; nucleotides outside the gene matches: 12. CDR3 residues: CASSRSMDRTPYEQYF. In DNA form, the CDR3 reads TGTGCCAGCAGCCGATCAATGGACAGGACCCCCTACGAGCAGTACTTC.

V gene TRBV10-3 combines with J gene TRBJ1-1, with D hard to call. From germline, CDR1 is ENHRY and CDR2 SYGVKD. V was cut by 2 bases and J by 1 base, with 11 bases left in between. There are 15 residues in the CDR3. In DNA form, the CDR3 reads TGTGCCATCAGTGAGGTGAAGGGAGCGAACACTGAAGCTTTCTTT. It translates to CAISEVKGANTEAFF.

The chain combines TRBV11-2 with TRBJ2-7, with TRBD2 identical over 8 bases. V lost 1 base to trimming and J lost 3 bases; unmatched junction nucleotides: 8. The CDR3 consists of 16 residues. Germline assignment: CDR1 SGHAT and CDR2 FQNNGV. CDR3 region: CASSLGVSGRSYEQYF. The DNA of the CDR3 is TGTGCCAGCAGCTTAGGGGTCAGCGGGAGAAGCTACGAGCAGTACTTC.

This sequence joins TRBV10-3 and TRBJ2-7, with D maybe TRBD2 (6 bases). Germline loops: CDR1 ENHRY, CDR2 SYGVKD. The CDR3 consists of 13 residues. V shed 6 bases and J shed 2 bases, with 11 bases lying between them. CDR3 nucleotides: TGTGCCATCAGGGGAGGACGGACCTACGAGCAGTACTTC. This translates into CAIRGGRTYEQYF.

The chain recombines TRBV6-5 with TRBJ2-1, with a possible D match to TRBD2 (6 bases). This CDR3 contains 12 residues. CDR1 and CDR2 (germline): MNHEY, SVGAGI. Trimming took off 5 bases at V and 9 bases at J, with 11 bases between the two ends. The CDR3 DNA reads as TGTGCCAGCAGTAGGGGAGGCGGTGAGCAGTTCTTC. This codes for CASSRGGGEQFF.

Here the CDR3 DNA reads TGTGCCATCAGCCCCGGGACTACTAGCACAGATACGCAGTATTTT. It yields the protein CAISPGTTSTDTQYF. The chain has TRBV10-3 and TRBJ2-3; 7 positions match TRBD2. Germline trimming cut 6 bases from V and 0 bases from J; bases unmatched to any gene: 6. The CDR3 contains 15 residues. From germline, CDR1 is ENHRY and CDR2 SYGVKD.

The V and J genes are TRBV27 and TRBJ1-4; 8 bases map to TRBD1. There are 18 residues in the CDR3. J lost 7 bases, V lost 4 bases, and 17 bases had no gene match. Germline CDR1 is MNHEY and CDR2 is SMNVEV (reference sequence). The DNA for the CDR3 is TGTGCCAGCAGTTCGAGACAGGGGCCCCTGGACGGGGGTGAAAAACTGTTTTTT. Its translation is CASSSRQGPLDGGEKLFF.

The J gene is TRBJ2-1, the V gene TRBV6-2 or TRBV6-3; D possibly corresponds to TRBD2 (5 bases). In germline, CDR1 is MNHEY, CDR2 SVGEGT. The CDR3 covers 14 residues. V was pared by 3 bases and J by 7 bases, with 13 bases between. CDR3 loop: CASSYLARRNEQFF. CDR3 sequence (DNA): TGTGCCAGCAGTTATCTAGCCCGGAGAAATGAGCAGTTCTTC.

This chain connects TRBV6-1 to TRBJ1-3; D is possibly TRBD1 (5 bases). The CDR3 spans 15 residues. V gave up 2 bases and J gave up 4 bases, with 12 bases separating them. Germline assignment: CDR1 MNHNS and CDR2 SASEGT. CDR3: CASSERQGIGNTIYF. DNA of the CDR3: TGTGCCAGCAGTGAAAGGCAGGGTATAGGAAACACCATATATTTT.

Worth noting for this clone: The same CDR3 arises from other DNA sequences in this sample as well. The V call is TRBV3-1 (or the pseudogene TRBV3-2), the J call TRBJ1-4, with D tentatively TRBD1 (5 bases). The V and J ends lost 1 base and 1 base respectively, with 7 bases between them. The CDR3 contains 15 residues. CDR1 LGHDT and CDR2 YNNKEL come from the germline V gene (reference sequence). Written as DNA, the CDR3 is TGTGCCAGCAGCCAAGCGGGGGGAACTAATGAAAAACTGTTTTTT. It is translated as CASSQAGGTNEKLFF.

The chain is built from TRBV30 and TRBJ1-1; weak D call: TRBD1 (5 bases). The CDR3 totals 14 residues. The germline V gene encodes CDR1 GTSNPN and CDR2 SVGIG (reference sequence). Trimming pared 0 bases from V and 0 bases from J, leaving 8 bases between. The CDR3 nucleotides are TGTGCCTGGAGTGTATTAGGGGTGAACACTGAAGCTTTCTTT. It yields the protein CAWSVLGVNTEAFF.